The rows below give T cell receptor beta chains drawn from one sample of a study of T cells in Graves' hyperthyroidism and ophthalmopathy. Each CDR3 protein is one row after TCRdb ran MiXCR on the multiplex PCR reads. The repertoire holds roughly 660,000 distinct CDR3 sequences, with roughly a sixth as singletons. The sample was blood. The receptors were sampled from a man aged 50 or older with Graves' hyperthyroidism. CDR3s include the opening cysteine and the closing phenylalanine or tryptophan. A D gene is named only where the DNA matches it firmly. The size of a clone is reported for some rows only, either as once, few or many, or as a class for expanded clones.

clone_size	j_call	v_call	d_call	cdr3_aa	cdr3_nt
few	TRBJ2-2	TRBV13	TRBD2	CASSTGLAATGELFF	TGTGCCAGCAGCACAGGACTAGCGGCTACCGGGGAGCTGTTTTTT
.	TRBJ2-7	TRBV5-1	.	CASSLSESSYEQYF	TGCGCCAGCAGCTTATCGGAGAGCTCCTACGAGCAGTACTTC
few	TRBJ1-2	TRBV11-2	.	CASSLGHLGSFDYGYTF	TGTGCCAGCAGCTTAGGCCATTTGGGGTCCTTCGACTATGGCTACACCTTC
few	TRBJ1-5	TRBV28	TRBD1	CASSAGGLLRVGNQPQHF	TGTGCCAGCAGTGCAGGGGGACTTCTTAGGGTTGGCAATCAGCCCCAGCATTTT
many	TRBJ2-5	TRBV11-2	.	CASSFQDPVYF	TGTGCCAGCAGCTTTCAGGACCCCGTCTACTTC
few	TRBJ2-7	TRBV24-1	TRBD1	CATSPDRGTYEQYF	TGTGCCACCAGCCCAGACAGGGGGACTTACGAGCAGTACTTC
few	TRBJ2-7	TRBV12-3/TRBV12-4	TRBD1	CASSPARDRAPYEQYF	TGTGCCAGCAGTCCTGCCCGGGACAGGGCACCCTACGAGCAGTACTTC
many	TRBJ2-1	TRBV5-1	.	CASSLGHRLNDNEQFF	TGCGCCAGCAGCTTGGGTCACCGCCTTAATGACAATGAGCAGTTCTTC
.	TRBJ2-1	TRBV19	TRBD2	CASSGGRAIWNEQFF	TGTGCCAGTAGTGGCGGGAGGGCCATTTGGAATGAGCAGTTCTTC
.	TRBJ2-6	TRBV24-1	TRBD1	CATSDPGTGGNVLTF	TGTGCCACCAGTGACCCCGGGACAGGGGGCAACGTCCTGACTTTC
many	TRBJ2-7	TRBV20-1	.	CSAELSYEQYF	TGCAGTGCGGAATTAAGTTACGAGCAGTACTTC
many	TRBJ1-1	TRBV12-3/TRBV12-4	.	CASSQTDSLNTEAFF	TGTGCCAGCAGTCAAACGGACAGCCTGAACACTGAAGCTTTCTTT
few	TRBJ2-1	TRBV18	.	CASSRRGQGGNYNEQFF	TGTGCCAGCTCACGGCGGGGGCAGGGCGGAAACTACAATGAGCAGTTCTTC
many	TRBJ2-7	TRBV12-3/TRBV12-4	.	CASSLMGNEQYF	TGTGCCAGCAGTTTAATGGGGAACGAGCAGTACTTC
few	TRBJ1-2	TRBV3-1	.	CASSQERLGARNYGYTF	TGTGCCAGCAGCCAAGAGAGATTGGGGGCCAGAAACTATGGCTACACCTTC
many	TRBJ1-1	TRBV28	.	CASSSPTGFTEAFF	TGTGCCAGCAGTTCCCCCACGGGTTTCACTGAAGCTTTCTTT
many	TRBJ1-1	TRBV15	.	CATSRARGRTEAFF	TGTGCCACCAGCAGAGCTCGGGGTCGCACTGAAGCTTTCTTT
many	TRBJ2-6	TRBV11-2	.	CASSLAGANVLTF	TGTGCCAGCAGCTTAGCTGGGGCCAACGTCCTGACTTTC
.	TRBJ2-1	TRBV19	.	CASSISAFSYSYNEQFF	TGTGCCAGTAGTATATCAGCCTTTTCTTACTCCTACAATGAGCAGTTCTTC
few	TRBJ2-7	TRBV29-1	TRBD2	CSVESGTSGRASSYEQYF	TGCAGCGTTGAATCCGGGACTAGCGGGAGGGCCTCTTCCTACGAGCAGTACTTC
many	TRBJ2-7	TRBV2	.	CASRPTNYEQYF	TGTGCCAGCAGGCCCACGAACTACGAGCAGTACTTC
few	TRBJ1-1	TRBV18	TRBD1	CASSPRTTGGDTEAFF	TGTGCCAGCTCACCCAGGACTACAGGGGGAGACACTGAAGCTTTCTTT
few	TRBJ1-5	TRBV7-9	.	CASSLVAGRNQPQHF	TGTGCCAGCAGCTTAGTAGCTGGGAGGAATCAGCCCCAGCATTTT
.	TRBJ1-1	TRBV28	TRBD1	CASSSAGGQVTEAFF	TGTGCCAGCAGTTCTGCAGGGGGCCAGGTCACTGAAGCTTTCTTT
.	TRBJ2-2	TRBV29-1	TRBD2	CSVKNSGRDTGELFF	TGCAGCGTAAAGAATAGCGGGAGGGACACCGGGGAGCTGTTTTTT